This entry describes one T cell receptor (beta chain). Random hexamers were used to reverse transcribe roughly 0.5 to 1 ug of RNA. A multiplex approach, immunoSEQ multiplex PCR, amplified TCR beta CDR3 across 54 Vbeta and 13 Jbeta. Via MiXCR, TCRdb re-called the immunoSEQ multiplex PCR reads, giving one row per CDR3 protein. Among about 400,000 distinct CDR3 sequences listed, 75% to 90% were seen once. The entry originates in a study of CD8 T cells in Susac syndrome. Sequencing of TCR beta was performed on blood CD8+ and CD4+ T cells. The multiple sclerosis control cohort comprised treatment-naive individuals presenting with stable or active relapsing-remitting disease. The CD8+ and CD4+ T cells were isolated magnetically using a negative isolation approach, whereas the TEMRA cells were enriched by FACS. The V end was cut by 6 bases, the J end by 3 bases, with 11 bases between. Germline V gene sequence: CDR1 MNHEY, CDR2 SVGAGI. The CDR3 has 14 residues.

The chain has TRBV6-5 and TRBJ2-2; no clear D. The material sequenced was CD8+ T cells from PBMCs. The receptor's source is a human donor with multiple sclerosis. DNA of the CDR3: TGTGCCAGCAGCACCGACGGATACACCGGGGAGCTGTTTTTT. Protein sequence: CASSTDGYTGELFF.